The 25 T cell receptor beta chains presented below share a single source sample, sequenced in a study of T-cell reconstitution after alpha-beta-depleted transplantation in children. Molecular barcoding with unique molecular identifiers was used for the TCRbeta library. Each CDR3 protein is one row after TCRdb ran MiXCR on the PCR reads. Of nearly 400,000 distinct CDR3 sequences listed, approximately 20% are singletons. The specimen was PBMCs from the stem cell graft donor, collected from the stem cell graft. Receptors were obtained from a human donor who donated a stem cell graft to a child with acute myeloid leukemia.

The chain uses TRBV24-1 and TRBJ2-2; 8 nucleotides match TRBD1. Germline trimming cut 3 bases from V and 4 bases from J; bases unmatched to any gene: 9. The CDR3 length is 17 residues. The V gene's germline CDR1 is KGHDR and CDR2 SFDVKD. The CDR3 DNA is TGTGCCACCAGTGATACTAGACAGGGGACCGGCACCGGGGAGCTGTTTTTT. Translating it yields CATSDTRQGTGTGELFF.

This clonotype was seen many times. CDR3: CASGTIGPGFYEQYF. The CDR3 bases are TGTGCCAGCGGGACCATCGGTCCAGGGTTCTACGAGCAGTACTTC. The V call is TRBV3-1, the J call TRBJ2-7; either TRBD1 or TRBD2 may supply D (5 bases each). Germline V gene lookup returns CDR1 LGHDT and CDR2 YNNKEL (reference sequence). The CDR3 is 15 residues long. Trimming shortened V by 8 bases and J by 3 bases, and 20 bases separated the two germline ends.

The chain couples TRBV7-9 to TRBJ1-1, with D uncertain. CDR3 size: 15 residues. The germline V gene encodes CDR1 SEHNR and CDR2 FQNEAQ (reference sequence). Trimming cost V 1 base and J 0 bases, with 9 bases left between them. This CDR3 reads CASSLGKEMNTEAFF. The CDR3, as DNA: TGTGCCAGCAGCTTAGGTAAGGAGATGAACACTGAAGCTTTCTTT.

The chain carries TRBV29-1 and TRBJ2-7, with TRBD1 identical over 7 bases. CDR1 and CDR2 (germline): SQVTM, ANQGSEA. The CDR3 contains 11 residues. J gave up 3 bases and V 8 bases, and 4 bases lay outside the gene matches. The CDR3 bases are TGCAGCTACTGGACAGGCTACGAGCAGTACTTC. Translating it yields CSYWTGYEQYF.

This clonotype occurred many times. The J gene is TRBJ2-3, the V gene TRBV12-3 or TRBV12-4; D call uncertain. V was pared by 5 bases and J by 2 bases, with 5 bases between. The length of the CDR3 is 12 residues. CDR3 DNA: TGTGCCAGCAGTCCATACACAGATACGCAGTATTTT. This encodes CASSPYTDTQYF.

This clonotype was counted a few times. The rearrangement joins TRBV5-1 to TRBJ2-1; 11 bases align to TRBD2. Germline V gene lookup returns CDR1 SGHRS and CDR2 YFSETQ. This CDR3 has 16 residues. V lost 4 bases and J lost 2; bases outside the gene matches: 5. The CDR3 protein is CASSPLAGGTYNEQFF. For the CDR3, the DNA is TGCGCCAGCAGCCCCCTAGCGGGAGGTACCTACAATGAGCAGTTCTTC.

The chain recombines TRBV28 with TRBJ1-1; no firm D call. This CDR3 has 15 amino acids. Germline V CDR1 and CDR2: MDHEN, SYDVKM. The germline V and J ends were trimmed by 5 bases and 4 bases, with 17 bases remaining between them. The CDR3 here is CASSHLRHPGTEAFF. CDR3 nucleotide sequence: TGTGCCAGCAGTCACCTAAGACACCCGGGCACTGAAGCTTTCTTT.

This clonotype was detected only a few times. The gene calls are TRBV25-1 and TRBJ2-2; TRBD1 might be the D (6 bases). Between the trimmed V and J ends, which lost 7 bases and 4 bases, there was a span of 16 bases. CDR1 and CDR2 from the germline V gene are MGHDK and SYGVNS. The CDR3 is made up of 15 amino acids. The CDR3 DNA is TGTGCCAGCACCGTAGGGGACACCCTCACCGGGGAGCTGTTTTTT. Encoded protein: CASTVGDTLTGELFF.

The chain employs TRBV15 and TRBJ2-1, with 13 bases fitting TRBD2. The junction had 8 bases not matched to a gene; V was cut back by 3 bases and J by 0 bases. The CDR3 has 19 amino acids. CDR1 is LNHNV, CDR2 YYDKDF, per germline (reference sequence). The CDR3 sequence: CATSRDTSGRASSYNEQFF. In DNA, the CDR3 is TGTGCCACCAGCAGGGATACTAGCGGGAGGGCTAGCTCCTACAATGAGCAGTTCTTC.

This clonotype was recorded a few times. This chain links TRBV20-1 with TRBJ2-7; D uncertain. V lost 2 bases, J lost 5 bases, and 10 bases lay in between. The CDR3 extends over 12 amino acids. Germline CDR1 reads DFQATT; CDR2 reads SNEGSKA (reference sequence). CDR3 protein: CSARSSLDEQYF. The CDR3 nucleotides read TGCAGTGCTAGATCTTCCCTGGACGAGCAGTACTTC.

This chain's CDR3 is CASIAPGASTDTQYF. In DNA, the CDR3 is TGTGCCAGCATAGCGCCCGGCGCTTCCACAGATACGCAGTATTTT. The gene calls are TRBV28 and TRBJ2-3; perhaps TRBD2 as D (5 bases). Between the trimmed V and J ends, which lost 7 bases and 2 bases, there was a span of 16 bases. The CDR3 has 15 amino acids. CDR1 is MDHEN, CDR2 SYDVKM, per germline.

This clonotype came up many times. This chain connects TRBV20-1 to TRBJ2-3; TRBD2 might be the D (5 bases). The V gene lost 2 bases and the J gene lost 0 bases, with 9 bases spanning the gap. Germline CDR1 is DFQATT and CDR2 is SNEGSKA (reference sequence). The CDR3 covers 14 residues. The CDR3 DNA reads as TGCAGTGCTAGACCCCCGGGGAGCACAGATACGCAGTATTTT. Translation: CSARPPGSTDTQYF.

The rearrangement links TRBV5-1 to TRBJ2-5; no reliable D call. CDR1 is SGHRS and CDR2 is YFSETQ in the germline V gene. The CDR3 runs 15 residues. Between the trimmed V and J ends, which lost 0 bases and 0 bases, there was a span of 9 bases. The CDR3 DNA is TGCGCCAGCAGCTTGGCCCCAGGTTACCAAGAGACCCAGTACTTC. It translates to CASSLAPGYQETQYF.

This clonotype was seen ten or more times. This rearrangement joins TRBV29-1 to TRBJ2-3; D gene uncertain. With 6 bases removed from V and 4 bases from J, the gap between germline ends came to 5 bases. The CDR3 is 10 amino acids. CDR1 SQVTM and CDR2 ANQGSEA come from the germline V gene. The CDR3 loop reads CSVEADTQYF. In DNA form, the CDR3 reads TGCAGCGTCGAGGCAGATACGCAGTATTTT.

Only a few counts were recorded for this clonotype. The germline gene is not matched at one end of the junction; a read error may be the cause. CDR3 sequence (DNA): TGCAGTGCGAGAGATGTATCCTCTGGAAACACCATATATTTT. It is translated as CSARDVSSGNTIYF. The rearrangement joins TRBV20-1 to TRBJ1-3; D gene ambiguous. The germline CDR1 and CDR2 sequences are DFQATT and SNEGSKA (reference sequence). The CDR3 length is 14 residues.

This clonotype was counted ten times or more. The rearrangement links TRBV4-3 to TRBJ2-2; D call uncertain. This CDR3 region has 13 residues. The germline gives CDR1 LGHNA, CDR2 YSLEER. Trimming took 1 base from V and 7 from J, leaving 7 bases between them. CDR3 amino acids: CASSQGAGGELFF. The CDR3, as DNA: TGCGCCAGCAGCCAAGGGGCAGGCGGGGAGCTGTTTTTT.

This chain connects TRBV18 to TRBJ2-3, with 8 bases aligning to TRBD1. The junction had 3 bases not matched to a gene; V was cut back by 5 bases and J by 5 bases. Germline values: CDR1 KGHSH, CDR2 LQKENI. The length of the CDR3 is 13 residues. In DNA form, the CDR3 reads TGTGCCAGCTCAGTTACAGGGGGAGATACGCAGTATTTT. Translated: CASSVTGGDTQYF.

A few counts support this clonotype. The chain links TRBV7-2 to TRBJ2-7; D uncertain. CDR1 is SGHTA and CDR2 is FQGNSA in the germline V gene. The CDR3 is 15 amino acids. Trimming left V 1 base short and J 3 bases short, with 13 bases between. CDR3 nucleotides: TGTGCCAGCAGCTTAGAGTGGCGTTTTAGCTACGAGCAGTACTTC. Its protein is CASSLEWRFSYEQYF.

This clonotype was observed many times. The CDR3 DNA reads TGTGCCAGCAGTTTCCTCACAGATACGCAGTATTTT. Its translation: CASSFLTDTQYF. This chain joins TRBV12-3 or TRBV12-4 and TRBJ2-3; no definite D call. Trimming took off 3 bases at V and 2 bases at J, with 3 bases between the two ends. The length of the CDR3 is 12 residues.

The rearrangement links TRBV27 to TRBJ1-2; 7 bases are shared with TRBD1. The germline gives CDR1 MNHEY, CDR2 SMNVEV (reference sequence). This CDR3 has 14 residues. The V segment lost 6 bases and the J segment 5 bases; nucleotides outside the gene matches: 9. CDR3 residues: CASRAKDRMYGYTF. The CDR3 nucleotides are TGTGCCAGCAGGGCGAAGGACAGGATGTATGGCTACACCTTC.

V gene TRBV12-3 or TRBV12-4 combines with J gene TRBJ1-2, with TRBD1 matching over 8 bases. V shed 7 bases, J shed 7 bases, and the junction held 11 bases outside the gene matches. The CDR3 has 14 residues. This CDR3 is CASTRTGSSVGYTF. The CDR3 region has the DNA TGTGCCAGCACCCGGACAGGGTCGTCGGTTGGCTACACCTTC.

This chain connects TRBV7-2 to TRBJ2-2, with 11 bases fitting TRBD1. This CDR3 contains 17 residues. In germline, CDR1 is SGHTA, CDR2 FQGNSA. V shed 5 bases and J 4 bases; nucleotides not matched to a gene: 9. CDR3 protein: CASSQIGQGAGTGELFF. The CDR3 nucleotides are TGTGCCAGCAGCCAAATTGGACAGGGGGCGGGCACCGGGGAGCTGTTTTTT.

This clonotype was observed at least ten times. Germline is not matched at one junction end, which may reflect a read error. The CDR3 DNA follows: TGTGCCAGCAGTTTAGGGGGCTGGGAGCTACAGGATAATTTT. It specifies CASSLGGWELQDNF. V is TRBV12-3 or TRBV12-4 and J is TRBJ2-3; D might be TRBD1 or TRBD2, each matching 5 bases. The CDR3 has 14 residues.

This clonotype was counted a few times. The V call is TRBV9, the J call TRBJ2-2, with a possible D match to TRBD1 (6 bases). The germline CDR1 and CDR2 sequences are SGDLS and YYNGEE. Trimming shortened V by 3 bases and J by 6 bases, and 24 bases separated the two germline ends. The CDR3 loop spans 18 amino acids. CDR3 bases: TGTGCCAGCAGCGGATATATCAGGACAGCCTTCGCGTCCGGGGAGCTGTTTTTT. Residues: CASSGYIRTAFASGELFF.

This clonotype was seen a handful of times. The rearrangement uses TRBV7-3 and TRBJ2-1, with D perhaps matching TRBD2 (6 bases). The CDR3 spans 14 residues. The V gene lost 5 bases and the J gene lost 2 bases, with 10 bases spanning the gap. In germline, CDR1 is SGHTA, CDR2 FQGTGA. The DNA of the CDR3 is TGTGCCAGCAGCCCGGGGGAGGCCTACAATGAGCAGTTCTTC. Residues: CASSPGEAYNEQFF.